Listed here are 20 T cell receptor beta chains from one sample, sequenced in a study of control samples from healthy donors and cancer patients. Profiling relied on immunoSEQ multiplex PCR, and the TCRdb table lists in-frame clones only, not all of them. The sample contains 100,000 or so clones, over 60% of which appear only once. The sample consisted of blood. The receptor set was obtained from a woman in her twenties or thirties in good health.

This clone showed up just once. V usage is TRBV18 and J usage is TRBJ2-7, with TRBD1 identical over 7 bases. Trimming removed 3 bases from V and 1 base from J; junction bases left unmatched: 3. Germline CDR1 KGHSH, CDR2 LQKENI. The CDR3 has 14 residues. The CDR3 nucleotides are TGTGCCAGCTCACCGCAGGGGGAGTCCTACGAGCAGTACTTC. The encoded protein is CASSPQGESYEQYF.

The V and J genes are TRBV9 and TRBJ2-2; 16 nucleotides agree with TRBD2. V shed 3 bases and J 3 bases; nucleotides not matched to a gene: 11. The germline CDR1 and CDR2 sequences are SGDLS and YYNGEE. This CDR3 contains 20 residues. CDR3 sequence: CASSAPTGTSGGAHTGELFF. CDR3 in DNA: TGTGCCAGCAGCGCACCAACCGGGACTAGCGGGGGGGCCCACACCGGGGAGCTGTTTTTT.

The chain carries TRBV6-1 and TRBJ1-5, with a possible D match to TRBD1 (5 bases). Germline CDR1 is MNHNS and CDR2 is SASEGT. CDR3 length equals 14 residues. V was clipped by 1 base and J by 5 bases, with 9 bases between them. The CDR3 loop reads CASSEGTIDQPQHF. The CDR3 DNA reads as TGTGCCAGCAGTGAAGGGACAATCGATCAGCCCCAGCATTTT.

CDR3 region: CASSTGTVNNEQFF. In nucleotides, the CDR3 is TGCGCCAGCAGCACCGGGACAGTGAACAATGAGCAGTTCTTC. V is TRBV5-1 and J is TRBJ2-1, with TRBD1 identical over 7 bases. CDR3 size: 14 residues. The V gene's germline CDR1 is SGHRS and CDR2 YFSETQ. V shed 4 bases, J shed 5 bases, and the junction held 6 bases outside the gene matches.

V gene TRBV7-2 combines with J gene TRBJ2-2; D is undetermined. Per the germline V gene, CDR1 is SGHTA and CDR2 is FQGNSA. V lost 1 base and J lost 0, with 9 bases in between. This CDR3 has 16 amino acids. CDR3 coding DNA: TGTGCCAGCAGCTTAGAACTTCTCGCGAACACCGGGGAGCTGTTTTTT. Its translation is CASSLELLANTGELFF.

This chain uses TRBV12-3 or TRBV12-4 with TRBJ2-7; D is tentatively TRBD1 or TRBD2 (6 bases each). V was pared by 3 bases and J by 6 bases, with 12 bases between. This CDR3 comprises 13 residues. CDR3 amino acids: CASSFGGGSEQYF. CDR3 nucleotide sequence: TGTGCCAGCAGTTTCGGAGGGGGGTCCGAGCAGTACTTC.

This chain joins TRBV5-4 and TRBJ2-3, with unresolved D. The CDR3 contains 15 residues. Germline loops: CDR1 SGHNT, CDR2 YYREEE (reference sequence). Trimming left V 4 bases short and J 0 bases short, with 12 bases between. The CDR3 DNA follows: TGTGCCAGCAGCCCCTTTCGCGGCAGCACAGATACGCAGTATTTT. Protein: CASSPFRGSTDTQYF.

The rearrangement links TRBV7-9 to TRBJ1-4; maybe TRBD1 (6 bases). CDR1 SEHNR and CDR2 FQNEAQ come from the germline V gene (reference sequence). V shed 5 bases and J shed 1 base, with 14 bases lying between them. This CDR3 comprises 16 residues. The DNA for the CDR3 is TGTGCCAGCAGCCCCACAGGGCTGCAAACTAATGAAAAACTGTTTTTT. Protein: CASSPTGLQTNEKLFF. Supplemented by reference TRBV7-9 and TRBJ1-4, the full variable domain reads DTGVSQNPRHKITKRGQNVTFRCDPISEHNRLYWYRQTLGQGPEFLTYFQNEAQLEKSRLLSDRFSAERPKGSFSTLEIQRTEQGDSAMYLCASSPTGLQTNEKLFFGSGTQLSVL.

This chain joins TRBV7-2 and TRBJ2-2; no reliable D call. V lost 0 bases and J 1 base, leaving 9 bases between the germline ends. Germline V gives CDR1 SGHTA, CDR2 FQGNSA. The CDR3 contains 16 residues. CDR3 coding DNA: TGTGCCAGCAGCTTAGCGCACGTCGGGAACACCGGGGAGCTGTTTTTT. It translates to CASSLAHVGNTGELFF.

The chain couples TRBV27 to TRBJ1-1; the match to TRBD1 covers 8 bases. CDR1 and CDR2 (germline): MNHEY, SMNVEV (reference sequence). The CDR3 consists of 13 residues. With V trimmed by 10 bases and J by 3 bases, 7 bases remained unmatched. The CDR3 DNA reads TGTGCCAACAAAATGACAGGGGACACTGAAGCTTTCTTT. Translating it yields CANKMTGDTEAFF.

This chain connects TRBV27 to TRBJ2-1, with no clear D. The germline V and J ends were trimmed by 4 bases and 9 bases, with 16 bases remaining between them. Germline CDR1 reads MNHEY; CDR2 reads SMNVEV (reference sequence). This CDR3 contains 14 residues. Here the CDR3 DNA reads TGTGCCAGCAGTTCGCCGGGTCTTTCTTTTGAGCAGTTCTTC. Its translation is CASSSPGLSFEQFF.

CDR3 loop: CASKIRTTVEQYF. The CDR3 DNA reads TGTGCCAGCAAGATCCGCACCACAGTTGAGCAGTACTTC. V usage is TRBV6-5 and J usage is TRBJ2-7; no reliable D call. Germline-derived CDR1 and CDR2 are MNHEY and SVGAGI. V shed 7 bases and J shed 7 bases, with 17 bases lying between them. This CDR3 is built from 13 residues.

This clone showed up just once. This chain links TRBV24-1 with TRBJ1-2; D possibly corresponds to TRBD1 (5 bases). This CDR3 has 16 residues. CDR1 and CDR2 (germline): KGHDR, SFDVKD. Trimming removed 5 bases from V and 0 bases from J, with 15 bases in between. The CDR3 nucleotides are TGTGCCACCAGTGGTGGGGTGGGGCTCGCTAACTATGGCTACACCTTC. Translation gives CATSGGVGLANYGYTF.

V gene TRBV10-3 combines with J gene TRBJ2-5; D is ambiguous. The V and J ends lost 4 bases and 0 bases respectively, with 3 bases between them. Germline CDR1 and CDR2: ENHRY and SYGVKD. The CDR3 has 12 amino acids. The CDR3 DNA is TGTGCCATCAGTGCCCACCAAGAGACCCAGTACTTC. This sequence encodes CAISAHQETQYF.

CDR3 in amino acids: CANTAGSGATNEKLFF. As DNA, the CDR3 is TGTGCCAATACCGCAGGGTCCGGGGCAACTAATGAAAAACTGTTTTTT. The rearrangement links TRBV3-1 (or the pseudogene TRBV3-2) to TRBJ1-4; tentatively, D is TRBD1 (5 bases). Germline V CDR1 and CDR2: LGHDT, YNNKEL (reference sequence). V was cut by 10 bases and J by 0 bases, with 18 bases left in between. This CDR3 has 16 residues.

As regards this clone: Other DNA sequences in the sample encode the same CDR3. The chain carries TRBV27 and TRBJ2-6, with D unclear. The CDR3 totals 13 residues. Trimming pared 3 bases from V and 4 bases from J, leaving 4 bases between. In germline, CDR1 is MNHEY, CDR2 SMNVEV (reference sequence). The CDR3 reads CASSFSGANVLTF. CDR3 nucleotides: TGTGCCAGCAGTTTTTCCGGGGCCAACGTCCTGACTTTC.

V and J are TRBV12-3 or TRBV12-4 and TRBJ1-2; D not resolved. Deletions cut 5 bases from V and 4 bases from J, with 11 bases between. The CDR3 contains 13 residues. CDR3 region: CASSPRESYGYTF. The CDR3 nucleotides read TGTGCCAGCAGTCCTAGGGAAAGCTATGGCTACACCTTC.

V and J are TRBV25-1 and TRBJ1-6; no definite D call. This CDR3 is 16 amino acids long. Germline CDR1 reads MGHDK; CDR2 reads SYGVNS. Trimming stripped 7 bases from V and 0 bases from J, with 13 bases between. Written as DNA, the CDR3 is TGTGCCAGCATTGGAGGGCGAAGCTCCTATAATTCACCCCTCCACTTT. Protein product: CASIGGRSSYNSPLHF.

The CDR3 region has the DNA TGTGCCATCAGCAATACAGGGGGGCAATCCACAGATACGCAGTATTTT. Translated, it gives CAISNTGGQSTDTQYF. This chain uses TRBV10-3 with TRBJ2-3; 8 positions match TRBD1. V lost 6 bases, J lost 2 bases, and 10 bases stayed unmatched. CDR1 ENHRY and CDR2 SYGVKD come from the germline V gene. CDR3 length equals 16 residues.

This clone was recorded a few times. The chain combines TRBV10-1 with TRBJ1-2; D not resolved. CDR3 length equals 13 residues. Germline V CDR1 and CDR2: WNHNN, SYGVQD (reference sequence). V gave up 0 bases and J gave up 8 bases, with 10 bases separating them. CDR3 sequence (DNA): TGCGCCAGCAGTGAGTCGTCTTCACGGGGCTACACCTTC. The encoded protein is CASSESSSRGYTF.